A selection of T cell receptor beta chains follows, all from one sample in a study of blood T cell repertoires in COVID-19. TCRdb's copy holds only in-frame clones and misses some; the assay was immunoSEQ multiplex PCR. The data hold about 190,000 clones, with approximately 80% observed a single time. Sequenced sample: peripheral blood. These receptor sequences come from a man in his sixties with acute or convalescent COVID-19. Each CDR3 is given with its conserved first and last residue. The D gene is left open where the match is weak. Expanded clones are given a class, and other clones once, few, many or no size at all.

CDR3nt	CDR3aa	abundance	d_gene	v_gene	j_gene
TGCGCCAGCAGTGAGTACGGTAACGCCTACGAGCAGTACTTC	CASSEYGNAYEQYF	NA	NA	TRBV10-1	TRBJ2-7
TGTGCCAGCAGCTTAGGCCCCTACCTAGCGGGGGGACGGTCCTACGAGCAGTACTTC	CASSLGPYLAGGRSYEQYF	once	TRBD2	TRBV7-2	TRBJ2-7
TGTGCCAGCAGCCAGTCGGAGTATGGCTACACCTTC	CASSQSEYGYTF	NA	NA	TRBV3-1/TRBV3-2	TRBJ1-2
TGTGCCAGCAGCTTATCCGTTGAGCAGTTCTTC	CASSLSVEQFF	NA	NA	TRBV11-2	TRBJ2-1
TGTGCCAGCACCTCCGACATCCCCGGCCAAAAAGCTTTCTTT	CASTSDIPGQKAFF	NA	NA	TRBV7-9	TRBJ1-1
TGTGCCATCAGCACGACAGGGGGGGAAAAACTGTTTTTT	CAISTTGGEKLFF	NA	TRBD1	TRBV10-3	TRBJ1-4
TGTGCCAGCAGCCAAGGAAGGGGCTCCTACGAGCAGTACTTC	CASSQGRGSYEQYF	NA	NA	TRBV4-2	TRBJ2-7
TGTGCCAGCAGCTTATTGCAGGGAAACTATGGCTACACCTTC	CASSLLQGNYGYTF	NA	NA	TRBV7-9	TRBJ1-2
TGTGCCAGCAGTTACTCGTACAGGGGAGCCACTGAAGCTTTCTTT	CASSYSYRGATEAFF	NA	TRBD1	TRBV6-5	TRBJ1-1
TGCAGCATGCGGACAGCAACTAATGAAAAACTGTTTTTT	CSMRTATNEKLFF	NA	NA	TRBV29-1	TRBJ1-4
TGCGCCAGCAGTGACTACGGACAGGGAGAGGATGAAAAACTGTTTTTT	CASSDYGQGEDEKLFF	NA	TRBD1	TRBV10-1	TRBJ1-4
TGTGCCAGCGGACAATACGAGCAGTACTTC	CASGQYEQYF	NA	NA	TRBV5-6	TRBJ2-7
TGTGCCAGCAGCAGGACGGGACTCGAGCGCGGGGCGGCCCAGTACTTC	CASSRTGLERGAAQYF	NA	NA	TRBV7-8	TRBJ2-5
TGTGCCAGCAGTCCGCGGTCCCAAGAGACCCAGTACTTC	CASSPRSQETQYF	NA	NA	TRBV27	TRBJ2-5